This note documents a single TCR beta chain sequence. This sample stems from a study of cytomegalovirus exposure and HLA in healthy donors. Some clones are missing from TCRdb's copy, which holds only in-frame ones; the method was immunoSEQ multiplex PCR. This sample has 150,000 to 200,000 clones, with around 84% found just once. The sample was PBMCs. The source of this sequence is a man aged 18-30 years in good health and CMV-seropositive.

As DNA, the CDR3 is TGTGCCAGCAGCTTGGGGCGGGACGGGTATCAGCCCCAGCATTTT. Translating gives CASSLGRDGYQPQHF. The rearrangement joins TRBV5-6 to TRBJ1-5, with D tentatively TRBD1 (5 bases). The germline V gene encodes CDR1 SGHDT and CDR2 YYEEEE. The V gene lost 0 bases and the J gene lost 5 bases, with 12 bases spanning the gap. The CDR3 sequence is 15 residues long.